This is a list of T cell receptor beta chains from one sample in a study of T-cell memory formation after mild COVID-19. Using its own MiXCR run on the 5' RACE reads, TCRdb lists one record per CDR3 protein. Among about 350,000 distinct CDR3 sequences, approximately 22% were seen once, and the ten largest hold around a fifth. The sample comprised PBMCs or a T cell subset sorted from them (not recorded which). Every receptor here comes from a young man who had mild COVID-19 (a few samples of this study predate the infection). Cell type and time point are not known. CDR3s include the opening cysteine and the closing phenylalanine or tryptophan. Fields, in order: clone size, V gene, D gene, J gene, CDR3 length, CDR3 protein, CDR3 DNA. The D gene is left open where the match is weak. Size values are once, few and many counts, or a class for expanded clones, and some rows have none.

>-|TRBV4-1|-|TRBJ2-3|16
CASSQEPGTGSDTQYF
TGCGCCAGCAGCCAGGAACCCGGGACCGGGTCAGATACGCAGTATTTT
>many|TRBV7-2|-|TRBJ2-2|14
CASSPVANTGELFF
TGTGCCAGCAGCCCAGTAGCGAACACCGGGGAGCTGTTTTTT
>-|TRBV7-6|-|TRBJ2-3|13
CASSLGGIDTQYF
TGTGCCAGCAGCCTGGGGGGAATAGATACGCAGTATTTT
>few|TRBV3-1|-|TRBJ1-6|13
CASSQDWGSPLHF
TGTGCCAGCAGCCAAGATTGGGGGTCACCCCTCCACTTT
>few|TRBV7-3|-|TRBJ2-3|12
CASSFMGDTQYF
TGTGCCAGCAGCTTCATGGGGGATACGCAGTATTTT
>-|TRBV19|-|TRBJ2-6|16
CASSADGSSAANVLTF
TGTGCCAGTAGTGCGGACGGGAGCTCTGCGGCCAACGTCCTGACTTTC
>-|TRBV7-9|TRBD1|TRBJ2-1|17
CASSLVPGQGDYNEQFF
TGTGCCAGCAGCTTAGTCCCGGGACAGGGGGATTACAATGAGCAGTTCTTC
>once|TRBV7-9|-|TRBJ1-3|16
CASTHGGRSYGNTIYF
TGTGCCAGCACCCACGGGGGCAGAAGCTATGGAAACACCATATATTTT
>-|TRBV4-2|-|TRBJ1-1|15
CARSQDPDTNTEAFF
TGTGCCAGAAGCCAAGATCCGGACACGAACACTGAAGCTTTCTTT
>many|TRBV3-1|-|TRBJ2-7|16
CASSQDPPDGHYEQYF
TGTGCCAGCAGCCAAGATCCTCCGGACGGACACTACGAGCAGTACTTC
>-|TRBV12-3/TRBV12-4|-|TRBJ1-1|14
CASSFGGVNTEAFF
TGTGCCAGCAGTTTTGGGGGCGTGAACACTGAAGCTTTCTTT
>few|TRBV4-3|-|TRBJ1-2|14
CASSQADINYGYTF
TGCGCCAGCAGCCAAGCGGATATTAACTATGGCTACACCTTC
>few|TRBV11-3|-|TRBJ2-2|15
CASSGGQLNTGELFF
TGTGCCAGCAGCGGTGGACAGCTGAACACCGGGGAGCTGTTTTTT
>-|TRBV20-1|-|TRBJ2-2|14
CSASKARNTGELFF
TGCAGTGCTAGTAAGGCGAGGAACACCGGGGAGCTGTTTTTT
>-|TRBV9|-|TRBJ2-5|13
CASSSRFGETQYF
TGTGCCAGCAGTAGTCGGTTTGGGGAGACCCAGTACTTC
>few|TRBV7-2|-|TRBJ2-3|15
CASSFYGPSTDTQYF
TGTGCCAGCAGCTTTTACGGGCCCAGCACAGATACGCAGTATTTT
>-|TRBV7-3|-|TRBJ2-3|15
CASSLGAGSVDTQYF
TGTGCCAGCAGCTTAGGGGCAGGGTCTGTCGATACGCAGTATTTT
>many|TRBV5-6|TRBD1|TRBJ2-7|14
CASSVKGQAYEQYF
TGTGCCAGCAGCGTAAAGGGACAGGCCTACGAGCAGTACTTC
>few|TRBV12-3/TRBV12-4|-|TRBJ2-1|13
CASSTVPGGEQFF
TGTGCCAGCAGTACAGTTCCCGGGGGTGAGCAGTTCTTC
>few|TRBV19|-|TRBJ1-4|14
CASSIRSTNEKLFF
TGTGCCAGTAGTATCCGTTCAACTAATGAAAAACTGTTTTTT
>few|TRBV20-1|-|TRBJ2-5|14
CSAVEDQYQETQYF
TGCAGTGCGGTAGAGGACCAGTACCAAGAGACCCAGTACTTC
>few|TRBV5-6|TRBD1|TRBJ1-1|14
CASSWTGLNTEAFF
TGTGCCAGCAGCTGGACAGGGCTGAACACTGAAGCTTTCTTT
>few|TRBV4-2|TRBD2|TRBJ2-3|16
CASSQVSGDGADTQYF
TGTGCCAGCAGCCAGGTCAGCGGGGATGGTGCAGATACGCAGTATTTT
>-|TRBV3-1|-|TRBJ2-2|16
CASSQDDKGYTGELFF
TGTGCCAGCAGCCAAGATGATAAAGGGTACACCGGTGAGCTGTTTTTT
>-|TRBV10-3|-|TRBJ2-7|16
CAISERITGSSYEQYF
TGTGCCATCAGTGAAAGGATTACGGGAAGCTCCTACGAGCAGTACTTC
>-|TRBV19|TRBD1|TRBJ1-1|16
CASSPGQGIMNTEAFF
TGTGCCAGTAGTCCAGGACAGGGGATCATGAACACTGAAGCTTTCTTT
>-|TRBV9|TRBD1|TRBJ2-2|14
CASSAGTAAGELFF
TGTGCCAGCAGCGCCGGGACAGCTGCCGGGGAGCTGTTTTTT
>few|TRBV28|-|TRBJ1-1|13
CASSYRVRAEAFF
TGTGCCAGCAGTTACAGGGTGAGAGCTGAAGCTTTCTTT
>-|TRBV4-1|-|TRBJ2-3|15
CASSRTSNYADTQYF
TGCGCCAGCAGCCGAACTAGCAATTACGCAGATACGCAGTATTTT
>many|TRBV4-3|-|TRBJ1-4|16
CASSPNEGSGNEKLFF
TGCGCCAGCAGCCCAAACGAGGGGTCGGGTAATGAAAAACTGTTTTTT
>-|TRBV5-5|-|TRBJ1-2|15
CASSLAGSPNYGYTF
TGTGCCAGCAGCTTGGCCGGCAGTCCTAACTATGGCTACACCTTC
>-|TRBV7-8|-|TRBJ2-3|18
CASSLPVVGPRSTDTQYF
TGTGCCAGCAGCTTACCGGTAGTGGGCCCGCGATCCACAGATACGCAGTATTTT
>few|TRBV6-2/TRBV6-3|-|TRBJ1-1|14
CASSDTTRNTEAFF
TGTGCCAGCAGTGACACGACAAGGAACACTGAAGCTTTCTTT
>many|TRBV4-1|-|TRBJ1-1|12
CASSQGATEAFF
TGCGCCAGCAGCCAAGGGGCCACTGAAGCTTTCTTT
>-|TRBV12-3/TRBV12-4|-|TRBJ1-1|14
CASSLNLRGTEAFF
TGTGCCAGCAGCCTTAACTTAAGAGGCACTGAAGCTTTCTTT
>-|TRBV10-3|-|TRBJ2-6|16
CAISESRVSGANVLTF
TGTGCCATCAGTGAGTCTAGGGTCTCTGGGGCCAACGTCCTGACTTTC
>-|TRBV7-2|TRBD2|TRBJ2-3|17
CASSSPTSGGSADTQYF
TGTGCCAGCAGCTCCCCCACTAGCGGGGGGTCCGCAGATACCCAGTATTTT
>few|TRBV11-2|TRBD1|TRBJ1-2|14
CASSLGQEQVGYTF
TGTGCCAGCAGCCTAGGACAGGAACAAGTTGGCTACACCTTC
>-|TRBV9|TRBD2|TRBJ2-2|17
CASSPRSPGLGVGELFF
TGTGCCAGCAGCCCGAGAAGCCCGGGACTAGGGGTTGGGGAGCTGTTTTTT
>few|TRBV27|-|TRBJ2-1|15
CASSDGLGSYNEQFF
TGTGCCAGCAGTGACGGGCTGGGCTCCTACAATGAGCAGTTCTTC
>few|TRBV7-6|-|TRBJ2-1|17
CASSLNSVVNSYNEQFF
TGTGCCAGCAGCTTAAATTCGGTAGTCAACTCCTACAATGAGCAGTTCTTC
>-|TRBV12-3/TRBV12-4|-|TRBJ1-5|12
CATSLGGQPQHF
TGTGCCACCTCCCTCGGGGGCCAGCCCCAGCATTTT
>few|TRBV9|-|TRBJ2-5|13
CASSAQVGETQYF
TGTGCCAGCAGCGCACAGGTGGGGGAGACCCAGTACTTC
>few|TRBV6-1|-|TRBJ1-4|16
CASSEHEGAGGEKLFF
TGTGCCAGCAGTGAACACGAGGGCGCAGGTGGGGAAAAACTGTTTTTT
>-|TRBV12-3/TRBV12-4|TRBD1|TRBJ2-2|14
CASSLEGAHGELFF
TGTGCCAGCAGTTTAGAGGGGGCCCACGGGGAGCTGTTTTTT
>many|TRBV12-3/TRBV12-4|-|TRBJ2-5|12
CASTPNGETQYF
TGTGCCAGCACCCCTAATGGAGAGACCCAGTACTTC
>-|TRBV3-1|TRBD1|TRBJ2-2|14
CASSQQGASGEMFF
TGTGCCAGCAGCCAGCAGGGGGCCTCCGGGGAGATGTTTTTT